The subject of this entry is one T cell receptor (beta chain). This entry comes from a study of blood T cell repertoires in COVID-19. Turning to the study itself: Some COVID-19 samples were acute and others convalescent; all came from the United States, Italy and Spain.

The CDR3 extends over 15 amino acids. CDR1 and CDR2 (germline): SGHRS, YFSETQ. V was cut by 4 bases and J by 4 bases, with 16 bases left in between. How the authors handled the data: Researchers report that nucleated cell counts were estimated from reference gene primer amplification. Sequenced by immunoSEQ multiplex PCR; TCRdb stores in-frame clones only, minus some. For V, J and clone size, that table is used; D and trimming come from the DNA. The profile shows over 400,000 clones, approximately 85% of them singletons. The source is a human donor in a cohort sampled during active COVID-19. The specimen was peripheral blood. The chain joins TRBV5-1 to TRBJ2-3; the D gene is possibly TRBD2 (6 bases). For the CDR3, the DNA is TGCGCCAGCAGCCCGGGCCGGGGGATGGCAGATACGCAGTATTTT. Translation gives CASSPGRGMADTQYF.